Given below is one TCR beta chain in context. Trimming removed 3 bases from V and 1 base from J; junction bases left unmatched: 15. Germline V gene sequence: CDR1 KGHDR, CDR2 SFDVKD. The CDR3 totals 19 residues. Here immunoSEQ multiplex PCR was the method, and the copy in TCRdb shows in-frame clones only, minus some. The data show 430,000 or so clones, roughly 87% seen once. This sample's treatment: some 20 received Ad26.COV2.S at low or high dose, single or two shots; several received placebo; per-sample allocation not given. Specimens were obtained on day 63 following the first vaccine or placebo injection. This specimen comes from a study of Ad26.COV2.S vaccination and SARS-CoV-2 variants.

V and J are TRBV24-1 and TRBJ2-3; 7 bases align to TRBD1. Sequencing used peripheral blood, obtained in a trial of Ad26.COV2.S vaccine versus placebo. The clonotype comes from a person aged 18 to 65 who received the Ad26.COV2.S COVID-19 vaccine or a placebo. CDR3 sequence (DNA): TGTGCCACCAGTGATAAAGGCCTCTCAGGGGGTCATCGCACAGATACGCAGTATTTT. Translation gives CATSDKGLSGGHRTDTQYF.